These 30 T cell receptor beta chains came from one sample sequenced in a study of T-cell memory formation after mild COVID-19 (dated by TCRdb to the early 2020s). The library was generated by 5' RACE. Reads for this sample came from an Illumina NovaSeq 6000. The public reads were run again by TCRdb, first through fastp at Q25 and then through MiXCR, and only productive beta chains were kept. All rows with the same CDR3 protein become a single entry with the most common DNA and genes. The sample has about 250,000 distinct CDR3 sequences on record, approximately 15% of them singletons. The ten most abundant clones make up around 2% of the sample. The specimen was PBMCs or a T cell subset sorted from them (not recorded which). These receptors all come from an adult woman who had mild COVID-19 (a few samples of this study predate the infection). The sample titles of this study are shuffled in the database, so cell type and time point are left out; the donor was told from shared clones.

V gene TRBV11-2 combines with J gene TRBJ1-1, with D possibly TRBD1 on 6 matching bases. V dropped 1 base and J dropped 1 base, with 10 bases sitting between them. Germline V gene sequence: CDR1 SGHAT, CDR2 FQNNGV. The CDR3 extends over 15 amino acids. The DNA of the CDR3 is TGTGCCAGCAGCTTAGTTGAGACAGGGAACACTGAAGCTTTCTTT. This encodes CASSLVETGNTEAFF.

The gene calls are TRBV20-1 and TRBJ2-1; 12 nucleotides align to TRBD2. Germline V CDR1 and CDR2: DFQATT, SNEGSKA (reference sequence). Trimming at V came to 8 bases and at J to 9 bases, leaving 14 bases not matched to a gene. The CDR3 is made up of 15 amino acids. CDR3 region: CSPSLRLAGEGEQFF. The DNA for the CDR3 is TGCAGTCCCAGCCTTCGACTAGCGGGGGAGGGTGAGCAGTTCTTC.

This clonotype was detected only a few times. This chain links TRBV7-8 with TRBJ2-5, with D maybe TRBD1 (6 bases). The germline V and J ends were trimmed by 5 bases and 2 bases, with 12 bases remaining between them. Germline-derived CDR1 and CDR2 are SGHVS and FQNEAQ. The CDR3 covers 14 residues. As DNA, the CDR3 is TGTGCCAGCAGCCAAGGACAGATTCAAGAGACCCAGTACTTC. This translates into CASSQGQIQETQYF.

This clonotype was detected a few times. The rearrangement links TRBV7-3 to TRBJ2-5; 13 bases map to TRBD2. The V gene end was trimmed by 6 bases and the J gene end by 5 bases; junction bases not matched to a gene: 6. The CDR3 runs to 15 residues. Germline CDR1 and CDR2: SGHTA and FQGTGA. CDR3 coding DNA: TGTGCCAGCAGGCGGACTAGCGGGAGATGGGAGACCCAGTACTTC. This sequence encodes CASRRTSGRWETQYF.

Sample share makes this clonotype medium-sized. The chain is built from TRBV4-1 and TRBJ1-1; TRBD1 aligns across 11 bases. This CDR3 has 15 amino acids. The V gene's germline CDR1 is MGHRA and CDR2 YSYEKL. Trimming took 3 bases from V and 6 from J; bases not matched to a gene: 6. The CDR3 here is CASSQLRDRGSEAFF. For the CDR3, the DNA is TGCGCCAGCAGCCAGCTCCGGGACAGGGGGTCTGAAGCTTTCTTT.

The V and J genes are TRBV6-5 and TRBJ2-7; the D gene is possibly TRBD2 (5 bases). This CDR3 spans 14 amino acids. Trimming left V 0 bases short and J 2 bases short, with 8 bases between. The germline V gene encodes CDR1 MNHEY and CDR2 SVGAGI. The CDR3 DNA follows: TGTGCCAGCAGTTACTCTTCGGGGACCTACGAGCAGTACTTC. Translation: CASSYSSGTYEQYF.

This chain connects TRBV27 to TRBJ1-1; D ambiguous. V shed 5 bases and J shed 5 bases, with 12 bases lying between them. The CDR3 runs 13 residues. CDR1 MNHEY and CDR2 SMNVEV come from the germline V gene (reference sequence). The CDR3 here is CASSTTVGTEAFF. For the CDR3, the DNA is TGTGCCAGCAGTACTACAGTGGGAACTGAAGCTTTCTTT.

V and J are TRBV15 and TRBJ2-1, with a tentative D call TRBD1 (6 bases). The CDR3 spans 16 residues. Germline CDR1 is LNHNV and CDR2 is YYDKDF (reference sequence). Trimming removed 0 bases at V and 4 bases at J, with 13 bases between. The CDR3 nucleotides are TGTGCCACCAGCAGAGATATGGCAGGGGCTTACAATGAGCAGTTCTTC. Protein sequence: CATSRDMAGAYNEQFF.

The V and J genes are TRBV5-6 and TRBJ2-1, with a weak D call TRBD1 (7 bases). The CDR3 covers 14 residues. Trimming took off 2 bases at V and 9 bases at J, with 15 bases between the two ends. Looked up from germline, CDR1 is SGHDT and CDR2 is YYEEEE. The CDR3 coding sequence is TGTGCCAGCAGCTTTGCAGGGGGAGGCAGTGAGCAGTTCTTC. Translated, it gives CASSFAGGGSEQFF.

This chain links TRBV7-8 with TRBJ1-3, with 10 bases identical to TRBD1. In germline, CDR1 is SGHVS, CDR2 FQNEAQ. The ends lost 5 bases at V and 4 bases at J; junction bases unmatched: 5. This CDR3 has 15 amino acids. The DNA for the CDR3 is TGTGCCAGCAGCCGACAGGGGGCGGGAGGAAACACCATATATTTT. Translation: CASSRQGAGGNTIYF.

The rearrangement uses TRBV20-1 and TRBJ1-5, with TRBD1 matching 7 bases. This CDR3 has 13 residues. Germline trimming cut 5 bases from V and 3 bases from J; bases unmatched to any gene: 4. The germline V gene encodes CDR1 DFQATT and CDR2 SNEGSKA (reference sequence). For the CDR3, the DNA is TGCAGTGCTTATGACAGGGCCAATCAGCCCCAGCATTTT. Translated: CSAYDRANQPQHF.

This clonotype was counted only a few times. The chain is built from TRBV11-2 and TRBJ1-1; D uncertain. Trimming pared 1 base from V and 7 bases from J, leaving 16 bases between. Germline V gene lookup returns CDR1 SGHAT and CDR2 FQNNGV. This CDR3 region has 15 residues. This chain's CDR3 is CASSLAGGRLVEAFF. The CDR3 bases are TGTGCCAGCAGCTTAGCCGGTGGGCGGCTCGTTGAAGCTTTCTTT.

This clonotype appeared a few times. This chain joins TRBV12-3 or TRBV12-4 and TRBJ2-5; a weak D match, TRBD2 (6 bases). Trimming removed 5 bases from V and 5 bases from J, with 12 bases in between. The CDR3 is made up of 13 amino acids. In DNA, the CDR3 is TGTGCCAGCAGTCGTGGAGGGTTCGAGACCCAGTACTTC. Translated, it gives CASSRGGFETQYF.

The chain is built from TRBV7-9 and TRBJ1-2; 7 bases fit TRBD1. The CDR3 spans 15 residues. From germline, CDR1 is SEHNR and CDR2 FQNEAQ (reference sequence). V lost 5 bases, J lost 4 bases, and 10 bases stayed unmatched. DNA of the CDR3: TGTGCCAGCAGCGCAACAGGGGCGACCGGCTATGGCTACACCTTC. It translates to CASSATGATGYGYTF.

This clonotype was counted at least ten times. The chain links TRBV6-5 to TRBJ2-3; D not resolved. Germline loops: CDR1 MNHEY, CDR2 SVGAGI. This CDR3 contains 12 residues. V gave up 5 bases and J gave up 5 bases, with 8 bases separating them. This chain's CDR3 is CASSRTGDTQYF. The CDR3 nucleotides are TGTGCCAGCAGTCGTACGGGAGATACGCAGTATTTT.

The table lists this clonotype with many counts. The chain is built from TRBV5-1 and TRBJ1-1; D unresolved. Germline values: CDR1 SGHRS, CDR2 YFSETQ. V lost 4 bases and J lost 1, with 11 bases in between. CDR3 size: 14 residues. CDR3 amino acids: CASSPRTQNTEAFF. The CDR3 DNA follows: TGCGCCAGCAGCCCGAGGACCCAGAACACTGAAGCTTTCTTT.

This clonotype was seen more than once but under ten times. In DNA form, the CDR3 reads TGCAGCGTAAAGACAGGAGGGGGTCAGCCCCAGCATTTT. Translated: CSVKTGGGQPQHF. The chain couples TRBV29-1 to TRBJ1-5; TRBD1 might be the D (6 bases). There are 13 residues in the CDR3. Germline assignment: CDR1 SQVTM and CDR2 ANQGSEA. Trimming stripped 6 bases from V and 6 bases from J, with 15 bases between.

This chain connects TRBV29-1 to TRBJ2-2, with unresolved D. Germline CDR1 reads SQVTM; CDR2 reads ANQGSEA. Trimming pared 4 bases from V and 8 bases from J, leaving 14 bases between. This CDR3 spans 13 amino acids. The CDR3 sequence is CSVGRQDLGELFF. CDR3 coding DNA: TGCAGCGTTGGTAGGCAGGACCTGGGGGAGCTGTTTTTT.

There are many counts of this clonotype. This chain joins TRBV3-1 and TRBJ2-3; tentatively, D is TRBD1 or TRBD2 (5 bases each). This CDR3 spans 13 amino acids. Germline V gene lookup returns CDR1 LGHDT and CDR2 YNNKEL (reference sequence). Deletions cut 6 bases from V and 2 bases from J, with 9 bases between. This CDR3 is CASSGGATDTQYF. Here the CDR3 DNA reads TGTGCCAGCAGTGGGGGTGCCACAGATACGCAGTATTTT.

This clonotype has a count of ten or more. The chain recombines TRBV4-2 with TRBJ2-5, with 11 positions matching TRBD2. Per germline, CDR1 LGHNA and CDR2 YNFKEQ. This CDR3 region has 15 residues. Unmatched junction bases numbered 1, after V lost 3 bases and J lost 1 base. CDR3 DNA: TGTGCCAGCAGCCAGACTAGCGGGGTCCAAGAGACCCAGTACTTC. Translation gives CASSQTSGVQETQYF.

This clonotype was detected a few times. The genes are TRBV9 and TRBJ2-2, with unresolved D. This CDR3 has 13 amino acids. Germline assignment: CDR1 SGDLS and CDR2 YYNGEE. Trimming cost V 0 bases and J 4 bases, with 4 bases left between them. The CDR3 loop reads CASSVVPTGELFF. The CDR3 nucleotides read TGTGCCAGCAGCGTAGTTCCCACCGGGGAGCTGTTTTTT. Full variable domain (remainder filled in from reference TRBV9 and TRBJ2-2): DSGVTQTPKHLITATGQRVTLRCSPRSGDLSVYWYQQSLDQGLQFLIQYYNGEERAKGNILERFSAQQFPDLHSELNLSSLELGDSALYFCASSVVPTGELFFGEGSRLTVL.

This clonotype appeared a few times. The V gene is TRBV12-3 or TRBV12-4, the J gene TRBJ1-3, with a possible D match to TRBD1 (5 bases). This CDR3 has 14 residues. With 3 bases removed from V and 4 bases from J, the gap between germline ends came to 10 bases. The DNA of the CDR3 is TGTGCCAGCAGTTTGGGGGTGGCGGGAAACACCATATATTTT. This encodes CASSLGVAGNTIYF.

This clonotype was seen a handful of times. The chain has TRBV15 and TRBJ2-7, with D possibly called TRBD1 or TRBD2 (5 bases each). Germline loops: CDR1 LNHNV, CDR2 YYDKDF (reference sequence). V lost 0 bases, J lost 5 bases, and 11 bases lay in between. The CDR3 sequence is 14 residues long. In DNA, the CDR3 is TGTGCCACCAGCAGAGATCTTGGGGGTGACGAGCAGTACTTC. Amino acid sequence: CATSRDLGGDEQYF.

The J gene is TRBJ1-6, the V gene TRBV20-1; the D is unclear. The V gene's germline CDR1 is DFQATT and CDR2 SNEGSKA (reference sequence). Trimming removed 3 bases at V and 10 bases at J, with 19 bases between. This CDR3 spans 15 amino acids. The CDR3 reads CSASLGSAGGSPLHF. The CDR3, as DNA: TGCAGTGCTAGTCTGGGGAGCGCCGGCGGGTCACCCCTCCACTTT.

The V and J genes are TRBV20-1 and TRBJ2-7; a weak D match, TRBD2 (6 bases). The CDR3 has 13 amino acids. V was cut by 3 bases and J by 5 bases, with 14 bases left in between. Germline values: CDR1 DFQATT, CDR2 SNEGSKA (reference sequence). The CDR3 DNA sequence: TGCAGTGCTAGCCTCCGGGGGATCCACGAGCAGTACTTC. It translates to CSASLRGIHEQYF.

The CDR3 is CATSDFQGYEQYF. CDR3 nucleotide sequence: TGTGCCACCAGTGATTTTCAGGGCTACGAGCAGTACTTC. The chain combines TRBV24-1 with TRBJ2-7; D might be TRBD1 (5 bases). In germline, CDR1 is KGHDR, CDR2 SFDVKD. The V end was cut by 1 base, the J end by 3 bases, with 6 bases between. The CDR3 sequence is 13 residues long.

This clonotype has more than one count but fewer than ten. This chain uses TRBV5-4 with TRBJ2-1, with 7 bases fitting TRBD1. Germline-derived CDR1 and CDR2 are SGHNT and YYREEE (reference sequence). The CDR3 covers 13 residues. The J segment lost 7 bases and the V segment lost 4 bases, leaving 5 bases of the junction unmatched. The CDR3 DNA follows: TGTGCCAGCAGCCGGGACAGCCCAAATGAGCAGTTCTTC. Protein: CASSRDSPNEQFF.

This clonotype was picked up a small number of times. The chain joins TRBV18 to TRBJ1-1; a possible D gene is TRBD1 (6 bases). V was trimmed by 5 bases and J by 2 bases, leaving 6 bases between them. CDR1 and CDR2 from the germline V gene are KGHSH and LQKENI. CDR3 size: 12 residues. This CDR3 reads CASSGTNTEAFF. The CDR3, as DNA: TGTGCCAGCTCAGGGACAAACACTGAAGCTTTCTTT. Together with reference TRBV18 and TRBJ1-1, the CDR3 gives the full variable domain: NAGVMQNPRHLVRRRGQEARLRCSPMKGHSHVYWYRQLPEEGLKFMVYLQKENIIDESGMPKERFSAEFPKEGPSILRIQQVVRGDSAAYFCASSGTNTEAFFGQGTRLTVV.

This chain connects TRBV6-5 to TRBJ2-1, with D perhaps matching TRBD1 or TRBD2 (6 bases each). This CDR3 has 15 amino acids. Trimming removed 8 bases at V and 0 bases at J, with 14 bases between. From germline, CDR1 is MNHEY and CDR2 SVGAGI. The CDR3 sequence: CASGRTASSYNEQFF. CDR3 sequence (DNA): TGTGCCAGCGGGAGGACAGCGAGCTCCTACAATGAGCAGTTCTTC.

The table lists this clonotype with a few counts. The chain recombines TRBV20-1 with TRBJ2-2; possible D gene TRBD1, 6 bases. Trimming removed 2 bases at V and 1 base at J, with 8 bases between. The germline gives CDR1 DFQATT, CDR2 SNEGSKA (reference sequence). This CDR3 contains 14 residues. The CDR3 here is CSARPGQNTGELFF. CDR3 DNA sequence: TGCAGTGCTAGACCGGGACAGAACACCGGGGAGCTGTTTTTT.